The 12 T cell receptor beta chains listed next were all sequenced from one sample in a study of T cell changes during pregnancy in multiple sclerosis. Clones were sequenced by immunoSEQ multiplex PCR, and TCRdb holds only the in-frame ones, with some missing. The table shows 25,000 to 35,000 clones, with roughly 90% occurring only once. Sequenced material: CD8+ T cells from peripheral blood mononuclear cells, taken in the second trimester of pregnancy. Source of these receptors: a female donor with multiple sclerosis, enrolled in a pregnancy study.

The chain employs TRBV6-5 and TRBJ1-3; TRBD1 matches at 7 bases. There are 14 residues in the CDR3. The V gene end was trimmed by 4 bases and the J gene end by 4 bases; junction bases not matched to a gene: 4. Germline CDR1 MNHEY, CDR2 SVGAGI. The DNA of the CDR3 is TGTGCCAGCAGTTCCCTGACAGGGGGAAACACCATATATTTT. It encodes CASSSLTGGNTIYF.

The V call is TRBV6-5, the J call TRBJ2-3; perhaps TRBD1 as D (5 bases). V was trimmed by 0 bases and J by 11 bases, leaving 12 bases between them. The germline gives CDR1 MNHEY, CDR2 SVGAGI. There are 13 residues in the CDR3. CDR3 bases: TGTGCCAGCAGTTACTCCCCAGGGCGGATGCAGTATTTT. It translates to CASSYSPGRMQYF.

Judged by abundance, this clone is medium-sized. This chain connects TRBV6-4 to TRBJ2-1; 13 bases are shared with TRBD2. The CDR3 runs 15 residues. Germline-derived CDR1 and CDR2 are MRHNA and SNTAGT. J lost 8 bases, V lost 5 bases, and 6 bases had no gene match. The CDR3 is CASSPGTSGVDEQFF. In nucleotides, the CDR3 is TGTGCCAGCAGTCCCGGGACTAGCGGGGTGGATGAGCAGTTCTTC.

This clone was seen a handful of times. Other DNA sequences in the same sample also yield this CDR3. V is TRBV20-1 and J is TRBJ2-7, with TRBD1 as a possible D gene (6 bases). V was trimmed by 0 bases and J by 7 bases, leaving 7 bases between them. CDR1 is DFQATT, CDR2 SNEGSKA, per germline (reference sequence). The CDR3 has 11 residues. Here the CDR3 reads CSAREDREQYF. The DNA of the CDR3 is TGCAGTGCTAGAGAAGACAGGGAGCAGTACTTC.

V and J are TRBV27 and TRBJ1-6, with 8 bases aligning to TRBD1. The germline V gene encodes CDR1 MNHEY and CDR2 SMNVEV (reference sequence). The CDR3 has 14 residues. Losses at the gene ends were 7 bases for V and 7 bases for J; bases not matched to a gene: 6. Written as DNA, the CDR3 is TGTGCCAGCACGACGACAGGGGCAAATTCACCCCTCCACTTT. It yields the protein CASTTTGANSPLHF.

Points on this clone: Compared with germline, one end of the junction differs, possibly owing to a read error. The chain combines TRBV6-5 with TRBJ1-1; D uncertain. The CDR3 sequence is 16 residues long. The germline gives CDR1 MNHEY, CDR2 SVGAGI. The CDR3 coding sequence is TGTGCCAGCAGCTACTCGGAGGGCTTTGGGTACACTGAAGCTTTCTTT. This codes for CASSYSEGFGYTEAFF.

The count of this clone is one. This CDR3 reads CASSNGGPFEQFF. DNA of the CDR3: TGTGCCAGCAGTAACGGGGGGCCGTTTGAGCAGTTCTTC. The V and J genes are TRBV6-4 and TRBJ2-1; perhaps TRBD2 as D (7 bases). CDR1 is MRHNA, CDR2 SNTAGT, per germline. V was pared by 5 bases and J by 9 bases, with 14 bases between. This CDR3 has 13 amino acids.

V usage is TRBV7-6 and J usage is TRBJ2-1; 8 bases are a match to TRBD1. V dropped 2 bases and J dropped 4; count of bases not matched to a gene: 10. Germline assignment: CDR1 SGHVS and CDR2 FNYEAQ. This CDR3 is 17 amino acids long. This CDR3 reads CASSLSATGVLYNEQFF. The CDR3 nucleotides are TGTGCCAGCAGCTTAAGCGCGACAGGGGTCCTTTACAATGAGCAGTTCTTC.

The chain links TRBV20-1 to TRBJ2-3, with 10 nucleotides matching TRBD2. Germline CDR1 and CDR2: DFQATT and SNEGSKA (reference sequence). The CDR3 spans 11 residues. The junction had 7 bases not matched to a gene; V was cut back by 5 bases and J by 14 bases. DNA for the CDR3: TGCAGTGCTGAAGCGGGGGGGTCTGCGTATTTT. This codes for CSAEAGGSAYF.

This clone was found a few times. The rearrangement links TRBV6-4 to TRBJ2-1; D perhaps matches TRBD2 (6 bases). This CDR3 contains 16 residues. Germline V gives CDR1 MRHNA, CDR2 SNTAGT. Deletions cut 2 bases from V and 1 base from J, with 12 bases between. CDR3 nucleotide sequence: TGTGCCAGCAGTGACGGGGGGAAAGGATCCTACAATGAGCAGTTCTTC. It is translated as CASSDGGKGSYNEQFF.

The chain couples TRBV11-2 to TRBJ1-5; no firm D call. The CDR3 is made up of 13 amino acids. CDR1 and CDR2 from the germline V gene are SGHAT and FQNNGV. Trimming removed 0 bases from V and 6 bases from J, with 6 bases in between. The CDR3 nucleotides are TGTGCCAGCAGCTTAGATATCGGTCAGCCCCAGCATTTT. It encodes CASSLDIGQPQHF.

This sequence joins TRBV19 and TRBJ2-5, with D perhaps matching TRBD2 (6 bases). The CDR3 is 17 residues long. The germline CDR1 and CDR2 sequences are LNHDA and SQIVND (reference sequence). With 3 bases removed from V and 3 bases from J, the gap between germline ends came to 20 bases. CDR3 coding DNA: TGTGCCAGTAGTATTGGGGCAGGAGGGCAGGCTGAAGAGACCCAGTACTTC. Translated: CASSIGAGGQAEETQYF. Based on the CDR3 plus reference TRBV19 and TRBJ2-5, the full variable domain is DGGITQSPKYLFRKEGQNVTLSCEQNLNHDAMYWYRQDPGQGLRLIYYSQIVNDFQKGDIAEGYSVSREKKESFPLTVTSAQKNPTAFYLCASSIGAGGQAEETQYFGPGTRLLVL.